This entry describes one T cell receptor (beta chain). The data belong to a study of radiation and T cells in renal cell carcinoma. Libraries were prepared by immunoSEQ multiplex PCR; TCRdb keeps only in-frame clonotypes and omits some of them. The sample holds approximately 90,000 clones, approximately 86% seen once. Documented time point: baseline pretreatment blood. Documented treatment: 15 Gy SBRT to primary tumor, nephrectomy 4 weeks later. This CDR3 has 14 residues. Germline V CDR1 and CDR2: SGHTA, FQGNSA. V was shortened by 1 base and J by 5 bases, with 8 bases between the two germline ends. The rearrangement joins TRBV7-2 to TRBJ2-2; no definite D call. Here the sequenced sample was blood, taken from a patient whose treatment included radiotherapy and nephrectomy. The origin of this receptor is a man between 45 and 60 years old with renal cell carcinoma. For the CDR3, the DNA is TGTGCCAGCAGCTTAGTATCCGGTACCGGGGAGCTGTTTTTT. It translates to CASSLVSGTGELFF.